This T cell receptor beta chain emerged from a study of CXCR3-negative and CXCR3-positive naive CD8 T cells. General observations from the study: Naive subsets did not differ in surface CD5, and TRB CDR3 properties served to infer TCR strength.

Definition of naive CD8+ T cells rested on a CD45RO-CCR7+CD27+CD95- profile. To note about this clonotype: As yet, its antigen is unknown.

Germline CDR1 is SEHNR and CDR2 is FQNEAQ (reference sequence). There are 12 residues in the CDR3. Via 5' RACE with UMI labels, TRB cDNA libraries were prepared. Following a re-call of the 5' RACE reads, TCRdb has one entry per CDR3 protein and lacks DNA. Its listing shows about 92,000 distinct CDR3 sequences. The receptor's source is a human donor in good health. Some clones in this sample may be carry-over from other donors' samples. Material for sequencing was naive CXCR3- CD8+ T cells from blood. Stated subset: CD45RO-CCR7+CD27+CD95- naive CD8+ T cells lacking CXCR3 (TNR3-). The chain has TRBV7-9 and TRBJ1-2. CDR3 sequence reads: CASSLGPQRYTF.